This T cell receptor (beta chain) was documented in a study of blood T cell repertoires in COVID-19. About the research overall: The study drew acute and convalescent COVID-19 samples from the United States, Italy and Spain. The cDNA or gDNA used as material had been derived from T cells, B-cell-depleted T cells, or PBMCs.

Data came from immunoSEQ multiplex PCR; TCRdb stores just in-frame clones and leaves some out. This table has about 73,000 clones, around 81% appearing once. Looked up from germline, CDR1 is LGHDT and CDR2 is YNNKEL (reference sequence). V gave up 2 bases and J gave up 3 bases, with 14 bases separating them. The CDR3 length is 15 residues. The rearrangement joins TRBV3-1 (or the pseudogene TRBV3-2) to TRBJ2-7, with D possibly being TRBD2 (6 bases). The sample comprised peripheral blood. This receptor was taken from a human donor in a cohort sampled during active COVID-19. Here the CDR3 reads CASSQRGGENYEQYF. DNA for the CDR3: TGTGCCAGCAGCCAAAGGGGCGGGGAGAACTACGAGCAGTACTTC.